This T cell receptor beta chain came from a study of T cell responses to AZD1222 COVID-19 vaccine. This clone was observed a few times. Method: immunoSEQ multiplex PCR; TCRdb's copy keeps in-frame clones and lacks some. The table shows 130,000 to 150,000 clones, with around 89% occurring only once. The origin of this receptor is an adult in good health. Material: peripheral blood, obtained on day 0 of AZD1222 vaccination.

The CDR3 nucleotides are TGTGCCAGCAGCCTACAGGGGTTTGGGCAGCCCCAGCATTTT. Protein sequence: CASSLQGFGQPQHF. The V gene is TRBV28, the J gene TRBJ1-5, with 7 bases fitting TRBD1. The CDR3 runs to 14 residues. CDR1 and CDR2 (germline): MDHEN, SYDVKM. V dropped 6 bases and J dropped 7; count of bases not matched to a gene: 9.